Included here is one T cell receptor beta chain sequence, with context. Its target is not known. Gene names denote mouse genes. The read gets to within 1 residue of the CDR3 end, and the germline J gene fills in the rest. Other DNA sequences in the sample encode the same CDR3. Trimming took 3 bases from V and 2 from J; bases not matched to a gene: 1. Germline V gene data show CDR1 as SGHSA and CDR2 as FRNQAP. This CDR3 has 14 amino acids. This entry is derived from a study of tissue T cells after allogeneic stem cell transplantation. Points from the study as a whole: The patient cohort was small and clinically heterogeneous, with limited sampling depth.

Sequencing of TCRbeta CDR3 at survey depth gave sequences and template counts. Sequencing was performed with immunoSEQ multiplex PCR; in TCRdb, only in-frame clones are kept and a portion is missing. The sample holds about 50,000 clones, around 70% seen once. The V and J genes are TRBV16 and TRBJ1-3, with TRBD1 matching over 7 bases. This TCR came from a pool of C57BL/6 mice in good health. Sequenced sample: sorted cells pooled from one or two spleens. The CDR3 spells CASSFQGAGNTLYF. The sequenced part of the CDR3 DNA is TGTGCAAGCAGCTTCCAGGGGGCTGGAAATACGCTCTAT.